Below, 32 T cell receptor beta chains from the same sample are listed, as sequenced in a study of cytomegalovirus exposure and HLA in healthy donors. Libraries were prepared by immunoSEQ multiplex PCR; TCRdb keeps only in-frame clonotypes and omits some of them. The profile shows about 130,000 clones, approximately 89% of them singletons. Sequenced input: PBMCs. These receptors were collected from a woman younger than 30 in good health and CMV-seropositive.

The chain uses TRBV2 and TRBJ2-2, with D possibly being TRBD1 (5 bases). The V end lost 7 bases, the J end lost 5 bases, and 11 bases lay between the germline ends. Germline values: CDR1 SNHLY, CDR2 FYNNEI. CDR3 size: 13 residues. DNA for the CDR3: TGTGCCAGCATAGTTCAGGGTACCGGGGAGCTGTTTTTT. Protein: CASIVQGTGELFF.

The chain couples TRBV7-8 to TRBJ1-3, with 9 bases that match TRBD1. There are 17 residues in the CDR3. Germline V gene lookup returns CDR1 SGHVS and CDR2 FQNEAQ. The V gene end was trimmed by 2 bases and the J gene end by 0 bases; junction bases not matched to a gene: 5. CDR3 amino acids: CASSLWTGASSGNTIYF. The CDR3 DNA reads as TGTGCCAGCAGCTTATGGACAGGGGCTTCCTCTGGAAACACCATATATTTT.

The gene calls are TRBV28 and TRBJ2-7, with a possible D match to TRBD1 (7 bases). From germline, CDR1 is MDHEN and CDR2 SYDVKM. V lost 6 bases, J lost 5 bases, and 20 bases lay in between. This CDR3 is 15 amino acids long. CDR3 DNA: TGTGCCAGCAGCCCGGGGGACAGACCTTATCACGAGCAGTACTTC. It translates to CASSPGDRPYHEQYF.

The chain couples TRBV5-1 to TRBJ1-3, with 10 bases aligning to TRBD1. With V trimmed by 4 bases and J by 3 bases, 4 bases remained unmatched. This CDR3 region has 15 residues. Germline lookup yields CDR1 SGHRS and CDR2 YFSETQ. CDR3 DNA: TGCGCCAGCAGCGGAGGACAGGGGGTTGGAAACACCATATATTTT. The encoded protein is CASSGGQGVGNTIYF.

The rearrangement joins TRBV12-5 to TRBJ1-5; TRBD1 might be the D (6 bases). The CDR3 is 17 residues long. Germline CDR1 and CDR2: LGHNT and FRNRAP. With 7 bases removed from V and 9 bases from J, the gap between germline ends came to 28 bases. CDR3 nucleotides: TGTGCTAGTGTTCAGGGGTCCAGGCGACTCAGGACGGGGCCCCAGCATTTT. As protein: CASVQGSRRLRTGPQHF.

The chain recombines TRBV7-6 with TRBJ2-5; 9 bases are shared with TRBD1. The V segment lost 0 bases and the J segment 5 bases; nucleotides outside the gene matches: 7. Germline V gives CDR1 SGHVS, CDR2 FNYEAQ. This CDR3 has 16 amino acids. CDR3 nucleotide sequence: TGTGCCAGCAGCTTAGCGGGGACAGGGAAAGGGGAGACCCAGTACTTC. Translation gives CASSLAGTGKGETQYF. Full variable domain (remainder filled in from reference TRBV7-6 and TRBJ2-5): GAGVSQSPRYKVTKRGQDVALRCDPISGHVSLYWYRQALGQGPEFLTYFNYEAQQDKSGLPNDRFSAERPEGSISTLTIQRTEQRDSAMYRCASSLAGTGKGETQYFGPGTRLLVL.

This clone was counted once. The gene calls are TRBV19 and TRBJ1-5; D is unclear. The V gene lost 7 bases and the J gene lost 3 bases, with 16 bases spanning the gap. CDR1 is LNHDA and CDR2 is SQIVND in the germline V gene (reference sequence). The CDR3 extends over 15 amino acids. The CDR3 is CASIDPGSPNQPQHF. In nucleotides, the CDR3 is TGTGCCAGTATAGACCCAGGTAGTCCCAATCAGCCCCAGCATTTT.

This chain uses TRBV7-9 with TRBJ2-1; D might be TRBD1 (6 bases). The CDR3 spans 14 residues. The germline CDR1 and CDR2 sequences are SEHNR and FQNEAQ (reference sequence). Trimming left V 0 bases short and J 7 bases short, with 10 bases between. CDR3 nucleotides: TGTGCCAGCAGCTTAGCGGGGGCGAGAAATGAGCAGTTCTTC. Translated: CASSLAGARNEQFF.

The chain uses TRBV28 and TRBJ2-7, with 12 positions matching TRBD2. The CDR3 extends over 16 amino acids. Per germline, CDR1 MDHEN and CDR2 SYDVKM. Trimming removed 7 bases from V and 0 bases from J; junction bases left unmatched: 7. The chain's CDR3 is CASTTSGGPSSYEQYF. The CDR3, as DNA: TGTGCCAGCACTACTAGCGGGGGGCCGAGCTCCTACGAGCAGTACTTC.

This rearrangement joins TRBV30 to TRBJ1-5, with 9 bases matching TRBD1. CDR3 length equals 15 residues. Trimming cost V 3 bases and J 3 bases; bases outside gene matches: 6. The V gene's germline CDR1 is GTSNPN and CDR2 SVGIG (reference sequence). The CDR3 loop reads CAWSRGQGLNQPQHF. CDR3 nucleotides: TGTGCCTGGAGCCGGGGACAGGGCCTCAATCAGCCCCAGCATTTT.

Of note for this clone: The junction does not match germline at one end; this may be a read error. The same CDR3 can be traced to other DNA sequences in this sample. The J gene is TRBJ2-7, the V gene TRBV5-1; perhaps TRBD1 as D (7 bases). CDR1 is SGHRS and CDR2 is YFSETQ in the germline V gene. CDR3 length: 17 residues. The CDR3 DNA reads as TGTGCCAGCAGCTTGTCCTCGGGGGCCGGGACAGCCTACGAGCAGTACTTC. Protein sequence: CASSLSSGAGTAYEQYF.

This rearrangement joins TRBV5-4 to TRBJ2-5; TRBD1 agrees at 8 bases. CDR1 is SGHNT, CDR2 YYREEE, per germline (reference sequence). There are 15 residues in the CDR3. Trimming at V came to 0 bases and at J to 2 bases, leaving 3 bases not matched to a gene. The CDR3 DNA reads as TGTGCCAGCAGCTTGGGGCAGGGGGCACAAGAGACCCAGTACTTC. Its protein is CASSLGQGAQETQYF.

This clone has a single count. CDR3 residues: CASSGPGQGAHDYGYTF. CDR3 in DNA: TGTGCCAGCAGTGGACCGGGACAGGGGGCTCACGACTATGGCTACACCTTC. V usage is TRBV25-1 and J usage is TRBJ1-2; 12 nucleotides agree with TRBD1. Per germline, CDR1 MGHDK and CDR2 SYGVNS. This CDR3 comprises 17 residues. Trimming cost V 4 bases and J 3 bases; bases outside gene matches: 9.

The chain uses TRBV4-3 and TRBJ2-7, with D perhaps TRBD2 (7 bases). This CDR3 comprises 16 residues. The germline V gene has CDR1 LGHNA and CDR2 YSLEER. V lost 0 bases and J lost 3, with 15 bases in between. CDR3 amino acids: CASSQDRRGPFYEQYF. The CDR3 nucleotides are TGCGCCAGCAGCCAAGACCGGCGGGGGCCCTTCTACGAGCAGTACTTC.

The sample holds a few counts of this clone. V gene TRBV2 combines with J gene TRBJ1-2, with TRBD1 as a possible D gene (5 bases). CDR3 length: 11 amino acids. Per germline, CDR1 SNHLY and CDR2 FYNNEI. V dropped 11 bases and J dropped 4 bases, with 11 bases sitting between them. CDR3 protein: CASTGGYGYTF. In DNA form, the CDR3 reads TGTGCCTCCACGGGGGGCTATGGCTACACCTTC.

About this clone itself: Mismatch with germline at one junction end may stem from a read error. The rearrangement uses TRBV7-7 and TRBJ2-2, with 8 bases lining up with TRBD1. This CDR3 contains 15 residues. Germline CDR1 and CDR2: SSHAT and FNYEAQ (reference sequence). The CDR3 DNA follows: TGTGCTAGCAGCCTAGGGACAGGGAACACCGGGGAGCTGTTTTTT. This sequence encodes CASSLGTGNTGELFF. Drawing the rest from reference TRBV7-7 and TRBJ2-2, the complete variable domain is GAGVSQSPRYKVTKRGQDVTLRCDPISSHATLYWYQQALGQGPEFLTYFNYEAQPDKSGLPSDRFSAERPEGSISTLTIQRTEQRDSAMYRCASSLGTGNTGELFFGEGSRLTVL.

The J gene is TRBJ1-1, the V gene TRBV5-6; D not certain. This CDR3 comprises 17 residues. Germline CDR1 is SGHDT and CDR2 is YYEEEE. V was pared by 0 bases and J by 7 bases, with 22 bases between. In DNA, the CDR3 is TGTGCCAGCAGCTTGGCCATCGGTCTATGGGGAGGCAGTGAAGCTTTCTTT. Residues: CASSLAIGLWGGSEAFF.

J is TRBJ1-5 and V is TRBV28; tentative D call: TRBD1 (6 bases). The CDR3 has 19 amino acids. Between the trimmed V and J ends, which lost 4 bases and 4 bases, there was a span of 26 bases. Germline lookup yields CDR1 MDHEN and CDR2 SYDVKM. CDR3 sequence: CASSSLIFSLNRENQPQHF. CDR3 nucleotide sequence: TGTGCCAGCAGTTCCCTAATCTTCTCCTTAAACAGGGAAAATCAGCCCCAGCATTTT.

The chain links TRBV28 to TRBJ1-5; D possibly corresponds to TRBD1 (6 bases). The CDR3 sequence is 14 residues long. Germline V lookup: CDR1 MDHEN, CDR2 SYDVKM. Trimming removed 6 bases from V and 1 base from J, with 10 bases in between. The CDR3 nucleotides are TGTGCCAGCAGAACCAGGGGCAGCAATCAGCCCCAGCATTTT. Amino acid sequence: CASRTRGSNQPQHF.

The chain is built from TRBV6-6 and TRBJ1-5; TRBD1 aligns across 7 bases. This CDR3 contains 15 residues. J lost 1 base, V lost 5 bases, and 5 bases had no gene match. Germline assignment: CDR1 MNHNY and CDR2 SVGAGI (reference sequence). CDR3 sequence: CASSPGTASNQPQHF. CDR3 nucleotide sequence: TGTGCCAGCAGTCCCGGGACAGCCAGCAATCAGCCCCAGCATTTT.

The chain carries TRBV27 and TRBJ2-2; TRBD2 matches at 7 bases. This CDR3 has 14 amino acids. The trim removed 3 bases at V and 7 bases at J, leaving 5 bases unmatched. Per germline, CDR1 MNHEY and CDR2 SMNVEV (reference sequence). The CDR3 nucleotides are TGTGCCAGCAGTTTGACGAGCGGGGTCGGGGAGCTGTTTTTT. This translates into CASSLTSGVGELFF.

The J gene is TRBJ2-5, the V gene TRBV5-1; 7 positions match TRBD1. In germline, CDR1 is SGHRS, CDR2 YFSETQ. CDR3 length: 16 residues. J lost 6 bases, V lost 0 bases, and 11 bases had no gene match. The CDR3 here is CASSLAPTGAMKTQYF. DNA of the CDR3: TGCGCCAGCAGCTTGGCCCCAACAGGGGCCATGAAGACCCAGTACTTC. The variable domain in full, with the rest retrieved from reference TRBV5-1 and TRBJ2-5, is KAGVTQTPRYLIKTRGQQVTLSCSPISGHRSVSWYQQTPGQGLQFLFEYFSETQRNKGNFPGRFSGRQFSNSRSEMNVSTLELGDSALYLCASSLAPTGAMKTQYFGPGTRLLVL.

The V and J genes are TRBV6-5 and TRBJ2-2, with 8 bases fitting TRBD1. The length of the CDR3 is 14 residues. Germline CDR1 and CDR2: MNHEY and SVGAGI. The V gene end was trimmed by 6 bases and the J gene end by 5 bases; junction bases not matched to a gene: 5. CDR3 loop: CASSRQGSTGELFF. The CDR3 region has the DNA TGTGCCAGCAGCAGACAGGGGTCGACCGGGGAGCTGTTTTTT.

V usage is TRBV5-4 and J usage is TRBJ2-4; D uncertain. With 4 bases removed from V and 5 bases from J, the gap between germline ends came to 10 bases. From germline, CDR1 is SGHNT and CDR2 YYREEE (reference sequence). The CDR3 length is 13 residues. CDR3 nucleotide sequence: TGTGCCAGCAGCCCAAGGCAGGAAAACATTCAGTACTTC. Encoded protein: CASSPRQENIQYF.

The genes are TRBV7-3 and TRBJ2-5, with TRBD2 matching over 9 bases. Germline V gene data show CDR1 as SGHTA and CDR2 as FQGTGA. The CDR3 contains 14 residues. J lost 5 bases, V lost 5 bases, and 6 bases had no gene match. CDR3 in amino acids: CASSRGGAEETQYF. In DNA form, the CDR3 reads TGTGCCAGCAGCCGCGGGGGGGCCGAGGAGACCCAGTACTTC. The full variable domain, completed using reference TRBV7-3 and TRBJ2-5, is GAGVSQTPSNKVTEKGKYVELRCDPISGHTALYWYRQSLGQGPEFLIYFQGTGAADDSGLPNDRFFAVRPEGSVSTLKIQRTERGDSAVYLCASSRGGAEETQYFGPGTRLLVL.

V is TRBV5-6 and J is TRBJ2-3; 9 positions agree with TRBD2. The CDR3 spans 16 residues. Germline-derived CDR1 and CDR2 are SGHDT and YYEEEE. The V gene end was trimmed by 1 base and the J gene end by 4 bases; junction bases not matched to a gene: 7. The CDR3 coding sequence is TGTGCCAGCAGCTTGACCGCGGGGGGGCGGTCAGATACGCAGTATTTT. Translation gives CASSLTAGGRSDTQYF.

The rearrangement joins TRBV7-9 to TRBJ1-4, with D maybe TRBD1 (5 bases). Trimming cost V 4 bases and J 3 bases, with 9 bases left between them. This CDR3 has 14 amino acids. Per germline, CDR1 SEHNR and CDR2 FQNEAQ (reference sequence). The CDR3 nucleotides are TGTGCCAGCAGCTCTAGACAGTCTAATGAAAAACTGTTTTTT. This translates into CASSSRQSNEKLFF.

This clone has a single count. This chain connects TRBV9 to TRBJ2-1; 11 nucleotides agree with TRBD2. V dropped 4 bases and J dropped 7; count of bases not matched to a gene: 4. Per germline, CDR1 SGDLS and CDR2 YYNGEE. This CDR3 contains 14 residues. In DNA form, the CDR3 reads TGTGCCAGCAGCCCCCGGACTAGCGGGAATGAGCAGTTCTTC. Translated: CASSPRTSGNEQFF.

The chain is built from TRBV5-1 and TRBJ1-1, with TRBD1 identical over 7 bases. V shed 4 bases, J shed 6 bases, and the junction held 6 bases outside the gene matches. Germline values: CDR1 SGHRS, CDR2 YFSETQ. This CDR3 has 13 residues. The DNA of the CDR3 is TGCGCCAGCAGCACCACAGGGGTACCTGAAGCTTTCTTT. Protein sequence: CASSTTGVPEAFF.

The rearrangement uses TRBV28 and TRBJ1-6; 7 bases align to TRBD1. CDR1 is MDHEN, CDR2 SYDVKM, per germline. The J segment lost 11 bases and the V segment lost 0 bases, leaving 13 bases of the junction unmatched. This CDR3 contains 17 residues. CDR3 sequence reads: CASSLCPLTGIRAPLHF. CDR3 nucleotide sequence: TGTGCCAGCAGTTTATGCCCCCTGACAGGGATAAGGGCACCCCTCCACTTT.

The chain is built from TRBV6-5 and TRBJ2-5; D is possibly TRBD1 (5 bases). CDR1 and CDR2 from the germline V gene are MNHEY and SVGAGI. Trimming left V 6 bases short and J 5 bases short, with 13 bases between. The length of the CDR3 is 13 residues. The CDR3: CASSRETGETQYF. The DNA for the CDR3 is TGTGCCAGCAGCAGGGAAACTGGGGAGACCCAGTACTTC.

This chain links TRBV11-3 with TRBJ2-2; 9 positions agree with TRBD1. The CDR3 is made up of 14 amino acids. The V and J ends lost 7 bases and 1 base, in that order; junction bases with no gene match: 1. Germline-derived CDR1 and CDR2 are SGHNT and YENEEA. CDR3 sequence (DNA): TGTGCCAGCAAGGGACAGGGGAACACCGGGGAGCTGTTTTTT. It encodes CASKGQGNTGELFF. The entire variable domain, with the rest obtained from reference TRBV11-3 and TRBJ2-2, is as follows: EAGVVQSPRYKIIEKKQPVAFWCNPISGHNTLYWYLQNLGQGPELLIRYENEEAVDDSQLPKDRFSAERLKGVDSTLKIQPAELGDSAVYLCASKGQGNTGELFFGEGSRLTVL.